Below are 30 T cell receptor beta chains sequenced from a single sample in a study of T-cell reconstitution after alpha-beta-depleted transplantation in children. TCRbeta library construction was performed incorporating unique molecular identifiers. TCRdb passed the PCR reads through MiXCR, listing each CDR3 protein once. The data show 300,000 or so distinct CDR3 sequences, with 9.9% seen just once and roughly 9.1% held by the top ten. The material sequenced was PBMCs from the stem cell graft donor, taken from the stem cell graft. These receptors all come from a human donor who donated a stem cell graft to a child with SCID.

In this sample, this clonotype turned up a few times. The V and J genes are TRBV15 and TRBJ1-2; weak D call: TRBD1 (5 bases). The CDR3 is 14 residues long. Deletions cut 3 bases from V and 4 bases from J, with 12 bases between. Germline assignment: CDR1 LNHNV and CDR2 YYDKDF (reference sequence). CDR3 coding DNA: TGTGCCACCAGCAGTCCGGACATGGGCTATGGCTACACCTTC. Its translation is CATSSPDMGYGYTF.

There are a few counts of this clonotype. The rearrangement uses TRBV7-9 and TRBJ2-6; tentatively, D is TRBD2 (5 bases). The V end was cut by 7 bases, the J end by 0 bases, with 13 bases between. CDR1 is SEHNR and CDR2 is FQNEAQ in the germline V gene (reference sequence). CDR3 length: 16 residues. The CDR3 nucleotides read TGTGCCAGCAAGGAGGACCTCCTCTCTGGGGCCAACGTCCTGACTTTC. Its protein is CASKEDLLSGANVLTF.

This clonotype was detected only a few times. The genes are TRBV10-3 and TRBJ1-2; 8 bases line up with TRBD1. CDR3 size: 16 residues. Losses at the gene ends were 2 bases for V and 2 bases for J; bases not matched to a gene: 7. The germline gives CDR1 ENHRY, CDR2 SYGVKD. This chain's CDR3 is CAISENGQGSNYGYTF. The CDR3 bases are TGTGCCATCAGTGAGAATGGACAGGGTTCCAACTATGGCTACACCTTC.

This chain connects TRBV7-8 to TRBJ2-7; D gene uncertain. The CDR3 contains 14 residues. Germline CDR1 SGHVS, CDR2 FQNEAQ. Trimming removed 4 bases from V and 5 bases from J, with 15 bases in between. The CDR3 bases are TGTGCCAGCAGCTCAAGTAGCTTTGGCGACGAGCAGTACTTC. It translates to CASSSSSFGDEQYF.

This clonotype has at least ten counts. This rearrangement joins TRBV5-1 to TRBJ2-1; no reliable D call. Germline V gene data show CDR1 as SGHRS and CDR2 as YFSETQ. The CDR3 extends over 13 amino acids. V lost 4 bases and J lost 8, with 13 bases in between. The CDR3 DNA reads as TGCGCCAGCAGCGGCTTGAATCCATATGAGCAGTTCTTC. Protein: CASSGLNPYEQFF.

This rearrangement joins TRBV15 to TRBJ2-3; D unresolved. The CDR3 is made up of 14 amino acids. V was cut by 1 base and J by 2 bases, with 7 bases left in between. Germline assignment: CDR1 LNHNV and CDR2 YYDKDF (reference sequence). CDR3 sequence: CATSRGWTTDTQYF. CDR3 nucleotide sequence: TGTGCCACCAGCAGAGGGTGGACCACAGATACGCAGTATTTT.

This clonotype appeared many times. The chain uses TRBV10-3 and TRBJ2-3; 9 bases map to TRBD1. Per germline, CDR1 ENHRY and CDR2 SYGVKD. The CDR3 extends over 16 amino acids. V lost 6 bases to trimming and J lost 2 bases; unmatched junction nucleotides: 9. CDR3 nucleotides: TGTGCCATCAGCGAACCGGGACAGGGACTCACAGATACGCAGTATTTT. It is translated as CAISEPGQGLTDTQYF.

This clonotype was counted only a few times. The J gene is TRBJ1-1, the V gene TRBV29-1; no definite D call. Trimming left V 4 bases short and J 7 bases short, with 16 bases between. Germline loops: CDR1 SQVTM, CDR2 ANQGSEA. The CDR3 is made up of 13 amino acids. CDR3 nucleotides: TGCAGCGTTGGTATTCTAGGAGGAGGTGAAGCTTTCTTT. This encodes CSVGILGGGEAFF.

The chain employs TRBV7-2 and TRBJ2-3; 7 positions agree with TRBD2. The CDR3 length is 16 residues. Per germline, CDR1 SGHTA and CDR2 FQGNSA. Trimming took 1 base from V and 5 from J; bases not matched to a gene: 9. The DNA of the CDR3 is TGTGCCAGCAGCTTAGGACTAGCAAGCGGTCTAGATACGCAGTATTTT. Protein: CASSLGLASGLDTQYF.

The gene calls are TRBV18 and TRBJ1-5, with TRBD1 as a possible D gene (5 bases). The germline gives CDR1 KGHSH, CDR2 LQKENI. V lost 6 bases and J 6 bases, leaving 18 bases between the germline ends. The CDR3 has 15 amino acids. The CDR3 sequence is CASSTTSRVGQPQHF. The CDR3 coding sequence is TGTGCCAGCTCCACGACAAGCAGGGTGGGTCAGCCCCAGCATTTT.

A note on this clonotype: In this CDR3 the conserved last residue, phenylalanine or tryptophan, is missing, so a read error is likely. The CDR3, as DNA: TGTGCCAGCAGCCAAGATTTGGCCTACGAGCAGTACTTA. Protein: CASSQDLAYEQYL. V usage is TRBV14 and J usage is TRBJ2-7; D is uncertain. Trimming took 0 bases from V and 2 from J, leaving 5 bases between them. Germline V gives CDR1 SGHDN, CDR2 FVKESK. There are 13 residues in the CDR3.

The V and J genes are TRBV5-4 and TRBJ2-7; 10 bases line up with TRBD1. Per the germline V gene, CDR1 is SGHNT and CDR2 is YYREEE (reference sequence). The CDR3 runs to 16 residues. Germline trimming cut 4 bases from V and 5 bases from J; bases unmatched to any gene: 12. The CDR3 coding sequence is TGTGCCAGCAGCCACCGAATTGACAGGGGGCGCGACGAGCAGTACTTC. This translates into CASSHRIDRGRDEQYF. The whole variable domain, remainder taken from reference TRBV5-4 and TRBJ2-7, is ETGVTQSPTHLIKTRGQQVTLRCSSQSGHNTVSWYQQALGQGPQFIFQYYREEENGRGNFPPRFSGLQFPNYSSELNVNALELDDSALYLCASSHRIDRGRDEQYFGPGTRLTVT.

This chain connects TRBV11-2 to TRBJ1-2, with 8 nucleotides matching TRBD1. The germline V gene has CDR1 SGHAT and CDR2 FQNNGV. The trim removed 6 bases at V and 3 bases at J, leaving 3 bases unmatched. The CDR3 extends over 13 amino acids. The CDR3 protein is CASRDRDHYGYTF. The CDR3 DNA sequence: TGTGCCAGCAGGGACAGGGATCACTATGGCTACACCTTC. Combining the CDR3 with reference TRBV11-2 and TRBJ1-2 gives the whole variable domain EAGVAQSPRYKIIEKRQSVAFWCNPISGHATLYWYQQILGQGPKLLIQFQNNGVVDDSQLPKDRFSAERLKGVDSTLKIQPAKLEDSAVYLCASRDRDHYGYTFGSGTRLTVV.

Only a few counts were recorded for this clonotype. This chain joins TRBV5-1 and TRBJ2-5; 7 bases line up with TRBD1. Germline trimming cut 4 bases from V and 6 bases from J; bases unmatched to any gene: 6. Germline CDR1 reads SGHRS; CDR2 reads YFSETQ. The CDR3 runs 13 residues. Here the CDR3 DNA reads TGCGCCAGCAGCGGGGACAGTGGGAAGACCCAGTACTTC. This encodes CASSGDSGKTQYF.

This clonotype was counted a few times. The chain carries TRBV5-1 and TRBJ2-5; possibly TRBD1 or TRBD2 for D (5 bases each). The CDR3 covers 15 residues. V was pared by 0 bases and J by 4 bases, with 13 bases between. CDR1 is SGHRS and CDR2 is YFSETQ in the germline V gene. The CDR3 nucleotides are TGCGCCAGCAGCTTGGAGAGGGGATGGCGAGAGACCCAGTACTTC. Encoded protein: CASSLERGWRETQYF.

The rearrangement uses TRBV4-1 and TRBJ2-7; a possible D gene is TRBD2 (5 bases). Trimming removed 3 bases at V and 2 bases at J, with 8 bases between. Germline values: CDR1 MGHRA, CDR2 YSYEKL. The length of the CDR3 is 13 residues. CDR3 sequence reads: CASSQRGTYEQYF. CDR3 DNA: TGCGCCAGCAGCCAGAGAGGGACCTACGAGCAGTACTTC.

The table lists this clonotype with a few counts. The chain recombines TRBV28 with TRBJ2-7; the D is unclear. Per germline, CDR1 MDHEN and CDR2 SYDVKM. CDR3 length: 10 residues. Deletions cut 8 bases from V and 7 bases from J, with 9 bases between. The CDR3 reads CASGFVEQYF. The CDR3 DNA is TGTGCCAGCGGATTCGTTGAGCAGTACTTC.

The chain couples TRBV19 to TRBJ1-1; D remains ambiguous. Germline V gene data show CDR1 as LNHDA and CDR2 as SQIVND (reference sequence). This CDR3 region has 15 residues. The germline V and J ends were trimmed by 3 bases and 1 base, with 12 bases remaining between them. The CDR3 sequence is CASSIRVSWNTEAFF. CDR3 nucleotide sequence: TGTGCCAGTAGTATCAGAGTCAGTTGGAACACTGAAGCTTTCTTT.

A few counts support this clonotype. The V and J genes are TRBV27 and TRBJ2-7; a possible D gene is TRBD1 (6 bases). V was clipped by 2 bases and J by 4 bases, with 12 bases between them. The V gene's germline CDR1 is MNHEY and CDR2 SMNVEV (reference sequence). The CDR3 consists of 14 residues. CDR3 bases: TGTGCCAGCAGTTTACACACAGGGCGGTACGAGCAGTACTTC. Amino acid sequence: CASSLHTGRYEQYF.

The rearrangement links TRBV20-1 to TRBJ1-2; D is possibly TRBD1 (5 bases). Germline CDR1 DFQATT, CDR2 SNEGSKA (reference sequence). Deletions cut 5 bases from V and 7 bases from J, with 17 bases between. The CDR3 length is 13 residues. CDR3 DNA sequence: TGCAGTGCTTCGGGGCAGTCGGGGGGTGGCTACACCTTC. Protein product: CSASGQSGGGYTF.

This clonotype came up many times. This chain joins TRBV10-2 and TRBJ2-7, with D perhaps matching TRBD2 (7 bases). Germline CDR1 is WSHSY and CDR2 is SAAADI. The V end lost 8 bases, the J end lost 2 bases, and 13 bases lay between the germline ends. CDR3 size: 13 residues. CDR3 amino acids: CASGRGTTYEQYF. The CDR3, as DNA: TGCGCCAGCGGGAGGGGGACCACCTACGAGCAGTACTTC.

The chain carries TRBV7-9 and TRBJ2-3; D unclear. The CDR3 runs 14 residues. Germline-derived CDR1 and CDR2 are SEHNR and FQNEAQ (reference sequence). V dropped 5 bases and J dropped 1 base, with 10 bases sitting between them. The DNA for the CDR3 is TGTGCCAGCAGCGTGCTCGACCGCACAGATACGCAGTATTTT. It codes for CASSVLDRTDTQYF.

V is TRBV7-8 and J is TRBJ2-2; D is undetermined. The CDR3 sequence is 16 residues long. V was pared by 5 bases and J by 1 base, with 14 bases between. Germline-derived CDR1 and CDR2 are SGHVS and FQNEAQ. This chain's CDR3 is CASSLLWTGNTGELFF. The CDR3 DNA follows: TGTGCCAGCAGCCTACTATGGACGGGGAACACCGGGGAGCTGTTTTTT.

This chain connects TRBV3-1 to TRBJ2-3, with D possibly being TRBD1 or TRBD2 (5 bases each). The germline CDR1 and CDR2 sequences are LGHDT and YNNKEL (reference sequence). Trimming left V 1 base short and J 3 bases short, with 17 bases between. There are 17 residues in the CDR3. CDR3 sequence: CASSQGRGASSTDTQYF. The DNA of the CDR3 is TGTGCCAGCAGCCAAGGACGAGGGGCCAGCTCGACAGATACGCAGTATTTT.

For this clonotype: Its ends do not fully match the called genes, so a read error is possible. The rearrangement links TRBV7-2 to TRBJ2-7; the match to TRBD1 covers 11 bases. Germline V gives CDR1 SGHTA, CDR2 FQGNSA. The CDR3 has 14 amino acids. DNA for the CDR3: TGTGCCAGCAGCTTCGCCGGGACAGGGGGATCGCGCCACTTC. It encodes CASSFAGTGGSRHF.

This clonotype came up many times. The chain employs TRBV20-1 and TRBJ2-1, with TRBD1 identical over 8 bases. The V and J ends lost 1 base and 9 bases, in that order; junction bases with no gene match: 11. The CDR3 is 15 residues long. CDR1 is DFQATT, CDR2 SNEGSKA, per germline (reference sequence). The CDR3 region is CSARVGQGALGEQFF. CDR3 DNA sequence: TGCAGTGCTAGAGTAGGGCAGGGGGCTTTAGGTGAGCAGTTCTTC.

This clonotype was picked up a small number of times. CDR3: CATSKGGGYTF. CDR3 DNA: TGTGCCACCAGCAAGGGGGGTGGCTACACCTTC. V is TRBV15 and J is TRBJ1-2, with D possibly being TRBD1 (6 bases). In germline, CDR1 is LNHNV, CDR2 YYDKDF (reference sequence). The CDR3 sequence is 11 residues long. Trimming left V 4 bases short and J 7 bases short, with 7 bases between.

V is TRBV29-1 and J is TRBJ2-7; D is unclear. The CDR3 spans 12 residues. CDR1 is SQVTM and CDR2 is ANQGSEA in the germline V gene. Trimming shortened V by 5 bases and J by 5 bases, and 13 bases separated the two germline ends. The CDR3 sequence is CSVSFLSDEQYF. The CDR3 DNA follows: TGCAGCGTTTCGTTTCTGTCGGACGAGCAGTACTTC.

The chain carries TRBV29-1 and TRBJ2-3; D possibly corresponds to TRBD2 (7 bases). This CDR3 spans 13 amino acids. V lost 3 bases, J lost 5 bases, and 12 bases lay in between. CDR1 is SQVTM, CDR2 ANQGSEA, per germline. The CDR3 coding sequence is TGCAGCGTTGAGGGGCGGGGGCGAGATACGCAGTATTTT. Amino acids: CSVEGRGRDTQYF.

This clonotype appeared many times. The CDR3 is CASSPGRGGSYNEQFF. DNA for the CDR3: TGTGCCAGCAGCCCAGGACGGGGGGGGTCCTACAATGAGCAGTTCTTC. This rearrangement joins TRBV7-9 to TRBJ2-1, with 8 nucleotides matching TRBD2. V shed 5 bases and J 1 base; nucleotides not matched to a gene: 7. CDR1 is SEHNR and CDR2 is FQNEAQ in the germline V gene (reference sequence). The CDR3 contains 16 residues.